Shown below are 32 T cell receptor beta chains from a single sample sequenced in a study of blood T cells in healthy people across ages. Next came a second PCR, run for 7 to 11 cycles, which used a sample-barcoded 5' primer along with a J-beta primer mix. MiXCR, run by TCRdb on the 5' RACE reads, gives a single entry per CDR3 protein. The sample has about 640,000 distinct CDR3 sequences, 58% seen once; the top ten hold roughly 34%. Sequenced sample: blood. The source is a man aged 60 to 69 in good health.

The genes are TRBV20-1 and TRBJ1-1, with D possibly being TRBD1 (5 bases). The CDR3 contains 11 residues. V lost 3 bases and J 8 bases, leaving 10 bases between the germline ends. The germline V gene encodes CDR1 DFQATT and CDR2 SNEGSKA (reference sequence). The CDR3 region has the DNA TGCAGTGCTAGCGGGCACAGGGAAGCTTTCTTT. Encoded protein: CSASGHREAFF.

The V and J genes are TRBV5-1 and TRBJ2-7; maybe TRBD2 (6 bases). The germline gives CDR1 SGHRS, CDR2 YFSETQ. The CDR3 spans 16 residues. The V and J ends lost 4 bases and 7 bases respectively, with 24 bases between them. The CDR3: CASSPFSLATDNEQYF. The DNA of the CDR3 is TGCGCCAGCAGCCCTTTCTCACTAGCAACCGACAATGAGCAGTACTTC. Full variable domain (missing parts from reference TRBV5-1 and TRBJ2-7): KAGVTQTPRYLIKTRGQQVTLSCSPISGHRSVSWYQQTPGQGLQFLFEYFSETQRNKGNFPGRFSGRQFSNSRSEMNVSTLELGDSALYLCASSPFSLATDNEQYFGPGTRLTVT.

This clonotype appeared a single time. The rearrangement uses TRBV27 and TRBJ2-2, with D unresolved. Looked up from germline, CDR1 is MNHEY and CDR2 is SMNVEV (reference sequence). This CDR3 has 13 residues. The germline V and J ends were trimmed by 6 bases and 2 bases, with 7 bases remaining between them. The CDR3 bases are TGTGCCAGCAGGGAAGTTAACACCGGGGAGCTGTTTTTT. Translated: CASREVNTGELFF.

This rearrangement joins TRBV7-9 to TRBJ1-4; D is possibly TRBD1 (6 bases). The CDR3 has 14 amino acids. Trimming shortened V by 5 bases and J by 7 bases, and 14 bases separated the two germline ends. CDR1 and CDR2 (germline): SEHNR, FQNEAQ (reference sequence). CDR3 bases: TGTGCCAGCAGCCCCGACAGGTCCTGTGAAAAACTGTTTTTT. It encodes CASSPDRSCEKLFF.

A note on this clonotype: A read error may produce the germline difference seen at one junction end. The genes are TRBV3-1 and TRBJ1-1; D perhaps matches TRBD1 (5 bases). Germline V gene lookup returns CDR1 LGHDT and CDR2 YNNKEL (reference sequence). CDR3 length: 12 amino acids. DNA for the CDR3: TGTGCCAGCGGCCAAGATGGGACCAAAGCTTTCTTT. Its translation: CASGQDGTKAFF. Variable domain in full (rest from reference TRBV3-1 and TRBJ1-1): DTAVSQTPKYLVTQMGNDKSIKCEQNLGHDTMYWYKQDSKKFLKIMFSYNNKELIINETVPNRFSPKSPDKAHLNLHINSLELGDSAVYFCASGQDGTKAFFGQGTRLTVV.

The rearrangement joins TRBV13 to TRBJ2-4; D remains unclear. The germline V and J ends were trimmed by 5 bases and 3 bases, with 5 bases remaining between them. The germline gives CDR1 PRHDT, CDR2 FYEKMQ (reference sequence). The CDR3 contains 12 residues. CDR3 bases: TGTGCCAGCAGCGTCATCAAAAACATTCAGTACTTC. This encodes CASSVIKNIQYF.

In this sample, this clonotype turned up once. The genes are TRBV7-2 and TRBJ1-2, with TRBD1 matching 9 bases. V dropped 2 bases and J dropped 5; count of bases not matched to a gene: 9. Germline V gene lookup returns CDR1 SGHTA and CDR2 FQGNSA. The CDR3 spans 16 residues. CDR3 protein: CASSLKTGGQFYGYTF. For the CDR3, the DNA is TGTGCCAGCAGCTTAAAGACAGGGGGGCAATTTTATGGCTACACCTTC.

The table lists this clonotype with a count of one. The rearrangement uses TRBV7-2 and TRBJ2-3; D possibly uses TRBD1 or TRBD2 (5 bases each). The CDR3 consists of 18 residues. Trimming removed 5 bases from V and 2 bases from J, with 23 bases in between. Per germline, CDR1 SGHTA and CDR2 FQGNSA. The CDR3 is CASSPWGKWRALTDTQYF. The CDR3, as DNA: TGTGCCAGCAGCCCATGGGGCAAGTGGCGGGCTCTCACAGATACGCAGTATTTT.

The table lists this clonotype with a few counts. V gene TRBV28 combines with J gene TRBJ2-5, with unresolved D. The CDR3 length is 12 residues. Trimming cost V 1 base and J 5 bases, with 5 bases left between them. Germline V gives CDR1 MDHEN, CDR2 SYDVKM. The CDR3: CASSLSWETQYF. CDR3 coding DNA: TGTGCCAGCAGTTTATCGTGGGAGACCCAGTACTTC.

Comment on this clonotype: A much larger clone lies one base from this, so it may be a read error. The DNA for the CDR3 is TGCGCCAGCAGCTTTGGGGCAGACCAAGAGACCCAGTACTTC. This codes for CASSFGADQETQYF. This chain uses TRBV5-1 with TRBJ2-5; weak D call: TRBD1 (5 bases). Trimming removed 2 bases at V and 0 bases at J, with 8 bases between. The CDR3 length is 14 residues. Germline V lookup: CDR1 SGHRS, CDR2 YFSETQ.

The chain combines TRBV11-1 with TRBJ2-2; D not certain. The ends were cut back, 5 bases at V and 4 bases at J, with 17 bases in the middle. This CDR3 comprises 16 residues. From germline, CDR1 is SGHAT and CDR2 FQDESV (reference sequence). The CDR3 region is CASSPHSTPATGELFF. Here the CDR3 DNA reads TGTGCCAGCAGCCCCCACTCGACACCCGCCACCGGGGAGCTGTTTTTT. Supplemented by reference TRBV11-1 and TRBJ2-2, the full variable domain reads EAEVAQSPRYKITEKSQAVAFWCDPISGHATLYWYRQILGQGPELLVQFQDESVVDDSQLPKDRFSAERLKGVDSTLKIQPAELGDSAMYLCASSPHSTPATGELFFGEGSRLTVL.

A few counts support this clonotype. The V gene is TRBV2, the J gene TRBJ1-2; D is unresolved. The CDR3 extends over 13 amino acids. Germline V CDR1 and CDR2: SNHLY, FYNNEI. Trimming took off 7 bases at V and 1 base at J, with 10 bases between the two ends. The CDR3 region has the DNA TGTGCCAGCATGCCGACACTTAACTATGGCTACACCTTC. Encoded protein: CASMPTLNYGYTF. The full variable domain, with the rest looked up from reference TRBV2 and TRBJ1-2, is EPEVTQTPSHQVTQMGQEVILRCVPISNHLYFYWYRQILGQKVEFLVSFYNNEISEKSEIFDDQFSVERPDGSNFTLKIRSTKLEDSAMYFCASMPTLNYGYTFGSGTRLTVV.

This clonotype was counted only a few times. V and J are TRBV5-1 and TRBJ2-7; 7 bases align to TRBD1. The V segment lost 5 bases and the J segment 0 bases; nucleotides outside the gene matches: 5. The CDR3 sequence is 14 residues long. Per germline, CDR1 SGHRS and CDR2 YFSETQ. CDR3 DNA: TGCGCCAGCAGATCTCCAGGGGGCTCCTACGAGCAGTACTTC. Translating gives CASRSPGGSYEQYF.

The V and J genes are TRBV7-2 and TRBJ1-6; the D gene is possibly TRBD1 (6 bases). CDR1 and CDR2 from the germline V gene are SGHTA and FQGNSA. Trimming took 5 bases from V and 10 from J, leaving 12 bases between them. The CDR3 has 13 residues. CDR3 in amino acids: CASSGRGGSPLHF. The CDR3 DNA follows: TGTGCCAGCAGCGGCAGGGGCGGGTCACCCCTCCACTTT. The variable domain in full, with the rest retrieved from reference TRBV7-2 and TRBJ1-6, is GAGVSQSPSNKVTEKGKDVELRCDPISGHTALYWYRQSLGQGLEFLIYFQGNSAPDKSGLPSDRFSAERTGGSVSTLTIQRTQQEDSAVYLCASSGRGGSPLHFGNGTRLTVT.

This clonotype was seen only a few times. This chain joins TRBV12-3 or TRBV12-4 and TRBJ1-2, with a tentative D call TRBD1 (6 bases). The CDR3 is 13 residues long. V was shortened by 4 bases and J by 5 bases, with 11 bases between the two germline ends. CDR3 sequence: CASSSNRDYGYTF. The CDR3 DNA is TGTGCCAGCAGTTCGAACAGGGATTATGGCTACACCTTC.

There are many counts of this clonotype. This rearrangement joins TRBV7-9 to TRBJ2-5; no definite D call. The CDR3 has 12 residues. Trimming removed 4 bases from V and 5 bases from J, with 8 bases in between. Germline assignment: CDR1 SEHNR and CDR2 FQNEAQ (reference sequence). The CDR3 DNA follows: TGTGCCAGCAGCTCAGACGGGGAGACCCAGTACTTC. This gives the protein CASSSDGETQYF.

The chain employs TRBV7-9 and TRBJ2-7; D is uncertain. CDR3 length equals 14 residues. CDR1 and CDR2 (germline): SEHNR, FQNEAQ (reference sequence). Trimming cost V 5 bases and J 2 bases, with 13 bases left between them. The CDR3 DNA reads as TGTGCCAGCAGCACAGCCGGGTCAACCTACGAGCAGTACTTC. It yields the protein CASSTAGSTYEQYF.

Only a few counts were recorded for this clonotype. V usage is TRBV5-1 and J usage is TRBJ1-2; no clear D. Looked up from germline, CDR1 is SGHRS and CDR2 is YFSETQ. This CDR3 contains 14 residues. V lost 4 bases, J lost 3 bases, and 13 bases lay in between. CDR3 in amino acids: CASSGSRNDYGYTF. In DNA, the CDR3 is TGCGCCAGCAGCGGGAGCAGGAACGACTATGGCTACACCTTC.

The CDR3 loop is CASTLGQALNSPLHF. CDR3 sequence (DNA): TGTGCCAGCACCCTGGGACAGGCCCTAAATTCACCCCTCCACTTT. V gene TRBV12-3 or TRBV12-4 combines with J gene TRBJ1-6; TRBD1 aligns across 8 bases. Losses at the gene ends were 7 bases for V and 7 bases for J; bases not matched to a gene: 9. CDR3 size: 15 residues.

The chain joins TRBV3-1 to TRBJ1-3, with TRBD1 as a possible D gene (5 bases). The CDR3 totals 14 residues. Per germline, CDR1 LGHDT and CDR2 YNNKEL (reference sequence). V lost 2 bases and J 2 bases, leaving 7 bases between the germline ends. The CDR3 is CASSQPGPGNTIYF. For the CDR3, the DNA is TGTGCCAGCAGCCAACCAGGGCCTGGAAACACCATATATTTT.

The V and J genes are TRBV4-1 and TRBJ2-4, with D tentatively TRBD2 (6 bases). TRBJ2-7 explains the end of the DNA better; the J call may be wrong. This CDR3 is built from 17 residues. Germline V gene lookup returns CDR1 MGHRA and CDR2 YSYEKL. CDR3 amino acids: CASSQGPGLERAYEQYF. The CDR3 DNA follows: TGCGCCAGCAGCCAAGGCCCGGGGTTGGAGCGGGCTTACGAGCAGTACTTC.

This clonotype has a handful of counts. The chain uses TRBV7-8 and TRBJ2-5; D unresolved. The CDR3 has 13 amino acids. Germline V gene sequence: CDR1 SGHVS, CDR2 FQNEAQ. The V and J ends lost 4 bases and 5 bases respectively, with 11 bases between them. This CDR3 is CASSSGVVETQYF. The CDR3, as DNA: TGTGCCAGCAGCTCCGGCGTGGTGGAGACCCAGTACTTC. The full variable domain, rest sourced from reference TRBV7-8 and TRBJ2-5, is GAGVSQSPRYKVAKRGQDVALRCDPISGHVSLFWYQQALGQGPEFLTYFQNEAQLDKSGLPSDRFFAERPEGSVSTLKIQRTQQEDSAVYLCASSSGVVETQYFGPGTRLLVL.

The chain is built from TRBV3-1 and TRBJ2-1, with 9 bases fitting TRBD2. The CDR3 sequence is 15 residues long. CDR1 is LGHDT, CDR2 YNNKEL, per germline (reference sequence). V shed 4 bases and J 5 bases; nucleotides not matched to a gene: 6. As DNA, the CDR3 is TGTGCCAGCAGCCGGGGACTAGCCGTTAACAATGAGCAGTTCTTC. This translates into CASSRGLAVNNEQFF.

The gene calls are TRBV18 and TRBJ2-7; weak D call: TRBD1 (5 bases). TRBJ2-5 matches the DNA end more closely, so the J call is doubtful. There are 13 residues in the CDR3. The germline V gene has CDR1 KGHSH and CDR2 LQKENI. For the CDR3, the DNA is TGTGCCAGCTCAGCAGGACAAACAGAGACCCAGTACTTC. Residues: CASSAGQTETQYF.

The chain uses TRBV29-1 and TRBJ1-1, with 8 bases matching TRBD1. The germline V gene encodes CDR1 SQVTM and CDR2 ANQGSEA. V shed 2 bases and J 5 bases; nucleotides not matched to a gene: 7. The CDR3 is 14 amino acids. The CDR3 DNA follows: TGCAGCGTTGAACAGGGGGCTGTAGGAACTGAAGCTTTCTTT. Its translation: CSVEQGAVGTEAFF.

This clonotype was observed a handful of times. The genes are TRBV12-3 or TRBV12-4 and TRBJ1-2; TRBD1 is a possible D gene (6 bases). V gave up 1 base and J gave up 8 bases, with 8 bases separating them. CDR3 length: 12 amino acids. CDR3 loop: CASSLGDTGYTF. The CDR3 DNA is TGTGCCAGCAGTTTAGGGGACACCGGCTACACCTTC.

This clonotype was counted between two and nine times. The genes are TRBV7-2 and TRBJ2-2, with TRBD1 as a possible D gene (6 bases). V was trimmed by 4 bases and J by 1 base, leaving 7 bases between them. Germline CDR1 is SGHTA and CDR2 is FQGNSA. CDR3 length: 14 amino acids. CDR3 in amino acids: CASSSGQNTGELFF. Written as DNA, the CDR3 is TGTGCCAGCAGCTCGGGACAGAACACCGGGGAGCTGTTTTTT.

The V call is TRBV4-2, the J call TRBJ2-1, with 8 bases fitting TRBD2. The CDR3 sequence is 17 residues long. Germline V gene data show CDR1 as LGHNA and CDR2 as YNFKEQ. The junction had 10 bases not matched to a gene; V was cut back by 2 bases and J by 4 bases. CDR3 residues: CASSQTTQGLEYNEQFF. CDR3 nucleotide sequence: TGTGCCAGCAGCCAAACGACCCAGGGACTAGAATACAATGAGCAGTTCTTC.

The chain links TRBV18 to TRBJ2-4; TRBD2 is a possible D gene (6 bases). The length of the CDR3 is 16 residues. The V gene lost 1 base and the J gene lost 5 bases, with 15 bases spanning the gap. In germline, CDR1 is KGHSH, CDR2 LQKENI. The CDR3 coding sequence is TGTGCCAGCTCACCACTTGACCCGCCGGGGGAAAACATTCAGTACTTC. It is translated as CASSPLDPPGENIQYF.

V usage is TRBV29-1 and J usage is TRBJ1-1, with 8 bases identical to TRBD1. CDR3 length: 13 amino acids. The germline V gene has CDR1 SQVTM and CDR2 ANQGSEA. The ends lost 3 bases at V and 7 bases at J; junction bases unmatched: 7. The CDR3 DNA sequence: TGCAGCGTTGACAGGGGGCTAGCAGATGAAGCTTTCTTT. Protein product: CSVDRGLADEAFF.

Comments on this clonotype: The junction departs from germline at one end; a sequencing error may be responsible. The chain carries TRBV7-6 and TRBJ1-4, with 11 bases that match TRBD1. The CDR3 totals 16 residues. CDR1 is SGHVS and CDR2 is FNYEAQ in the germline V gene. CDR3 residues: CACSLTPGQGDEKLFF. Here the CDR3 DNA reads TGTGCCTGCAGCTTAACCCCGGGACAGGGGGATGAAAAACTGTTTTTT.

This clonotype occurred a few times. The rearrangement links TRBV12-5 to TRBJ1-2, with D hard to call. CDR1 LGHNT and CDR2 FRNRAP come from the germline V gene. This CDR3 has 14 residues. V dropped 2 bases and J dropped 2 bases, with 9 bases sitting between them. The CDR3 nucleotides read TGTGCTAGTGGTTTGAGAATGGAAAACTATGGCTACACCTTC. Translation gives CASGLRMENYGYTF.